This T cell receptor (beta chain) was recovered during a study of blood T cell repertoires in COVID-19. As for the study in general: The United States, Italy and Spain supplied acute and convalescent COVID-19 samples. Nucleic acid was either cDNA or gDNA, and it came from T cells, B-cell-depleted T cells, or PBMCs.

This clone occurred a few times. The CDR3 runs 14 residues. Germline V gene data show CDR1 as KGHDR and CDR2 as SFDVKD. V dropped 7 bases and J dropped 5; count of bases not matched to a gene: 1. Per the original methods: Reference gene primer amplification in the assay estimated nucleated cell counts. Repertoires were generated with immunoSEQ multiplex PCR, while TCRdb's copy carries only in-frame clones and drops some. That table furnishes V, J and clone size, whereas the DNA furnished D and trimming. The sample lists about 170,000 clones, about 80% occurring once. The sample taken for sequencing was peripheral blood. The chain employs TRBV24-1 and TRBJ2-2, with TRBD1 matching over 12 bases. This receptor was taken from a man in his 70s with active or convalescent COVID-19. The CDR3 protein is CATRGQGATGELFF. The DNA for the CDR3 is TGTGCCACCAGGGGACAGGGGGCAACCGGGGAGCTGTTTTTT.